The 12 T cell receptor beta chains in this list originate from one sample, sequenced in a study of radiotherapy plus CTLA-4 blockade in lung cancer. Some clones are missing from TCRdb's copy, which holds only in-frame ones; the method was immunoSEQ multiplex PCR. Among roughly 45,000 clones listed, approximately 67% were seen once. Sequencing was performed on peripheral blood, taken from a patient treated with radiotherapy plus ipilimumab. Receptors originate from a human donor with non-small cell lung cancer who had a partial response to radiotherapy plus ipilimumab.

The V call is TRBV13, the J call TRBJ2-7; 8 bases line up with TRBD2. Losses at the gene ends were 5 bases for V and 3 bases for J; bases not matched to a gene: 15. Looked up from germline, CDR1 is PRHDT and CDR2 is FYEKMQ (reference sequence). The CDR3 has 17 residues. CDR3 nucleotides: TGTGCCAGCAGCCCCCCCCCTGCGGCGGGAGGTCTCTACGAGCAGTACTTC. The encoded protein is CASSPPPAAGGLYEQYF.

This clone was observed once. The chain joins TRBV27 to TRBJ2-3; perhaps TRBD1 as D (5 bases). The CDR3 spans 14 residues. The germline V gene has CDR1 MNHEY and CDR2 SMNVEV (reference sequence). V was shortened by 3 bases and J by 5 bases, with 12 bases between the two germline ends. As DNA, the CDR3 is TGTGCCAGCAGTTTGGTACAGGCCGGAGATACGCAGTATTTT. Translating gives CASSLVQAGDTQYF.

CDR3 sequence: CASSPRGPTDLEKLFF. CDR3 in DNA: TGTGCCAGCAGTCCCCGTGGGCCCACCGATTTGGAAAAACTGTTTTTT. V and J are TRBV2 and TRBJ1-4; D remains unclear. CDR1 and CDR2 (germline): SNHLY, FYNNEI. This CDR3 is built from 16 residues. V was trimmed by 5 bases and J by 8 bases, leaving 21 bases between them.

J is TRBJ2-1 and V is TRBV5-1; perhaps TRBD2 as D (6 bases). V shed 6 bases and J shed 5 bases, with 12 bases lying between them. This CDR3 has 13 amino acids. Germline values: CDR1 SGHRS, CDR2 YFSETQ. The DNA for the CDR3 is TGCGCCAGCAACGTGGACTATAACAATGAGCAGTTCTTC. Translated, it gives CASNVDYNNEQFF.

By proportion, this clone is medium-sized. V and J are TRBV19 and TRBJ2-1, with a weak D call TRBD2 (6 bases). V was trimmed by 3 bases and J by 7 bases, leaving 10 bases between them. The length of the CDR3 is 13 residues. The germline CDR1 and CDR2 sequences are LNHDA and SQIVND (reference sequence). CDR3 sequence: CASSILAENEQFF. The DNA of the CDR3 is TGTGCCAGTAGTATTTTAGCGGAGAATGAGCAGTTCTTC.

This chain connects TRBV5-5 to TRBJ2-7; D gene uncertain. In germline, CDR1 is SGHKS, CDR2 YYEKEE (reference sequence). The CDR3 totals 14 residues. V lost 7 bases and J 0 bases, leaving 14 bases between the germline ends. The CDR3 DNA reads as TGTGCCAGCTCCGAGGTAAAATTCTCCTACGAGCAGTACTTC. Translating gives CASSEVKFSYEQYF.

The chain has TRBV7-9 and TRBJ2-3, with D possibly matching TRBD1 (5 bases). The V gene's germline CDR1 is SEHNR and CDR2 FQNEAQ (reference sequence). V shed 4 bases and J shed 3 bases, with 8 bases lying between them. The CDR3 is 13 residues long. The CDR3 nucleotides read TGTGCCAGCAGCTCGACAGAGACAGATACGCAGTATTTT. Protein: CASSSTETDTQYF. Drawing the rest from reference TRBV7-9 and TRBJ2-3, the complete variable domain is DTGVSQNPRHKITKRGQNVTFRCDPISEHNRLYWYRQTLGQGPEFLTYFQNEAQLEKSRLLSDRFSAERPKGSFSTLEIQRTEQGDSAMYLCASSSTETDTQYFGPGTRLTVL.

The V call is TRBV27, the J call TRBJ2-7; 10 nucleotides agree with TRBD1. The CDR3 contains 17 residues. V was clipped by 5 bases and J by 2 bases; unmatched bases: 12. Germline V gene lookup returns CDR1 MNHEY and CDR2 SMNVEV (reference sequence). The DNA for the CDR3 is TGTGCCAGCAGTCCTTACCCGGGACAGGGGACTACCTACGAGCAGTACTTC. It translates to CASSPYPGQGTTYEQYF.

This chain links TRBV5-1 with TRBJ2-7; D uncertain. The CDR3 length is 17 residues. The germline CDR1 and CDR2 sequences are SGHRS and YFSETQ. The V and J ends lost 0 bases and 2 bases respectively, with 18 bases between them. The DNA of the CDR3 is TGCGCCAGCAGCTTGGGCCGAATTGCGGCCGATACCTACGAGCAGTACTTC. Translation gives CASSLGRIAADTYEQYF.

This sequence joins TRBV29-1 and TRBJ2-1; 11 nucleotides match TRBD2. The CDR3 sequence is 14 residues long. Per the germline V gene, CDR1 is SQVTM and CDR2 is ANQGSEA. Germline trimming cut 6 bases from V and 7 bases from J; bases unmatched to any gene: 8. The CDR3 reads CSVQRTSGLNEQFF. CDR3 coding DNA: TGCAGCGTGCAACGGACTAGCGGGTTGAATGAGCAGTTCTTC.

The chain couples TRBV5-1 to TRBJ2-3; 11 nucleotides match TRBD2. The CDR3 length is 17 residues. Germline CDR1 SGHRS, CDR2 YFSETQ. With 6 bases clipped from V and 2 bases from J, the junction kept 11 bases outside the gene matches. CDR3 region: CASKTLLAGGVTDTQYF. The CDR3 bases are TGCGCCAGCAAAACGCTCCTAGCGGGAGGAGTCACAGATACGCAGTATTTT.

This clone occurred once. The chain combines TRBV7-2 with TRBJ2-7, with D tentatively TRBD1 (6 bases). Trimming stripped 5 bases from V and 0 bases from J, with 17 bases between. The CDR3 length is 16 residues. The germline CDR1 and CDR2 sequences are SGHTA and FQGNSA. DNA for the CDR3: TGTGCCAGCAGCCTAGGCCCAGGGGTAAGCTCCTACGAGCAGTACTTC. The encoded protein is CASSLGPGVSSYEQYF.